The T cell receptor (beta chain) described here comes from a study of PD-1 blockade in classical Hodgkin lymphoma. Findings and limits, study-wide: Before treatment, complete responders showed about the same diversity as newly diagnosed patients. Newly diagnosed patients reportedly had lower baseline TCR diversity than healthy donors. CD8+ TCR diversity did not rise significantly by C4D1, unlike CD4+.

The V gene's germline CDR1 is SGHTA and CDR2 FQGNSA. The CDR3 loop spans 14 amino acids. Trimming pared 3 bases from V and 2 bases from J, leaving 8 bases between. In every patient, relapse followed autologous stem cell transplantation, while exposure to brentuximab vedotin differed. Each best response was a complete response, a partial response or progressive disease. With regard to this clone: Its antigen remains unknown.

Sequencing used immunoSEQ multiplex PCR; TCRdb keeps in-frame clones, though not all of them. The sample yields 70,000 to 85,000 clones, roughly 91% seen once. The sequence derives from a human donor with classical Hodgkin lymphoma. Specimen: peripheral blood mononuclear cells (PBMCs), collected at baseline. V and J are TRBV7-2 and TRBJ1-5; TRBD1 is a possible D gene (5 bases). The CDR3 reads CASSLVGGNQPQHF. The CDR3 nucleotides read TGTGCCAGCAGCTTGGTGGGGGGCAATCAGCCCCAGCATTTT. The entire variable domain, with the rest obtained from reference TRBV7-2 and TRBJ1-5, is as follows: GAGVSQSPSNKVTEKGKDVELRCDPISGHTALYWYRQSLGQGLEFLIYFQGNSAPDKSGLPSDRFSAERTGGSVSTLTIQRTQQEDSAVYLCASSLVGGNQPQHFGDGTRLSIL.